This entry concerns a single T cell receptor beta chain. With a J-beta primer mix and a sample-barcoded 5' primer, a second PCR ran 7 to 11 cycles. TCRdb re-derived calls from the 5' RACE reads in MiXCR, one entry per CDR3 protein. The sample lists about 830,000 distinct CDR3 sequences; 58% were seen once. The data are from a study of blood T cells in healthy people across ages. This TCR was recovered from a young man in good health. The sample was blood.

CDR3 in amino acids: CASSQAHPGFGQETQYF. The CDR3, as DNA: TGTGCCAGCAGCCAAGCCCATCCCGGATTTGGGCAAGAGACCCAGTACTTC. This chain uses TRBV3-1 with TRBJ2-5, with D unresolved. Trimming took 1 base from V and 2 from J, leaving 17 bases between them. The CDR3 loop spans 17 amino acids. Germline-derived CDR1 and CDR2 are LGHDT and YNNKEL (reference sequence).